This paragraph covers one TCR beta chain sequence. Sequenced by immunoSEQ multiplex PCR; TCRdb stores in-frame clones only, minus some. The sample includes about 250,000 clones, roughly 90% of them seen just once. These data are taken from a study of cytomegalovirus exposure and HLA in healthy donors. V was pared by 0 bases and J by 7 bases, with 15 bases between. This CDR3 comprises 15 residues. Germline assignment: CDR1 MNHEY and CDR2 SVGAGI. V usage is TRBV6-5 and J usage is TRBJ1-2; D is unresolved. Material for sequencing was PBMCs. The TCR comes from a man between 18 and 29 years old in good health and CMV-seropositive. The CDR3 here is CASSYSSRGIGGYTF. The CDR3 DNA reads as TGTGCCAGCAGTTACTCGTCGAGAGGGATCGGTGGCTACACCTTC.